A selection of T cell receptor beta chains follows, all from one sample in a study of control samples from healthy donors and cancer patients. Some clones are missing from TCRdb's copy, which holds only in-frame ones; the method was immunoSEQ multiplex PCR. This sample has 85,000 to 95,000 clones, with roughly nine tenths found just once. Sequences were obtained from blood. The receptors were gathered from a woman in her twenties or thirties in good health. The CDR3 runs from the conserved cysteine through the conserved F or W. Fields, in order: clone size, CDR3 length, D gene, J gene, V gene, CDR3 protein, CDR3 DNA. D genes are given only for firm matches. Clone size is given for some rows only: seen once, a few or many times, or a class if the clone is expanded.

size: NA
length: 13
D: NA
J: TRBJ1-5
V: TRBV30
CDR3: CAWSVRGRQPQHF
DNA: TGTGCCTGGAGTGTACGGGGGCGACAGCCCCAGCATTTT

size: NA
length: 17
D: NA
J: TRBJ1-2
V: TRBV7-2
CDR3: CASSLEDGEGIGYGYTF
DNA: TGTGCCAGCAGCTTAGAGGACGGAGAAGGTATAGGCTATGGCTACACCTTC

size: NA
length: 16
D: TRBD1
J: TRBJ1-6
V: TRBV4-1
CDR3: CASSQAPGQRNSPLHF
DNA: TGCGCCAGCAGCCAAGCCCCGGGACAGCGGAATTCACCCCTCCACTTT

size: NA
length: 14
D: NA
J: TRBJ1-3
V: TRBV3-1/TRBV3-2
CDR3: CASRSGGRGNTIYF
DNA: TGTGCCAGCAGATCGGGGGGACGAGGAAACACCATATATTTT

size: once
length: 13
D: NA
J: TRBJ2-7
V: TRBV18
CDR3: CASSPSKIYEQYF
DNA: TGTGCCAGCTCACCTTCCAAAATCTACGAGCAGTACTTC

size: NA
length: 12
D: NA
J: TRBJ1-3
V: TRBV20-1
CDR3: CSASENGNTIYF
DNA: TGCAGTGCTAGTGAAAACGGAAACACCATATATTTT

size: NA
length: 14
D: NA
J: TRBJ2-7
V: TRBV30
CDR3: CAWSWKASSYEQYF
DNA: TGTGCCTGGAGTTGGAAGGCCAGCTCCTACGAGCAGTACTTC

size: NA
length: 15
D: NA
J: TRBJ1-3
V: TRBV7-6
CDR3: CASRRQGTVGNTIYF
DNA: TGTGCCAGCAGACGACAAGGCACAGTAGGAAACACCATATATTTT

size: NA
length: 21
D: TRBD2
J: TRBJ2-1
V: TRBV15
CDR3: CATSSTAGRATAGPPPNEQFF
DNA: TGTGCCACCAGCTCAACCGCGGGGAGAGCCACAGCGGGACCTCCCCCCAATGAGCAGTTCTTC

size: NA
length: 15
D: NA
J: TRBJ2-2
V: TRBV7-6
CDR3: CASSLSGSNTGELFF
DNA: TGTGCCAGCAGCTTGAGCGGTTCAAACACCGGGGAGCTGTTTTTT

size: NA
length: 16
D: TRBD2
J: TRBJ2-7
V: TRBV5-4
CDR3: CASSGLAGAISYEQYF
DNA: TGTGCCAGCAGCGGTCTAGCGGGGGCGATCTCCTACGAGCAGTACTTC

size: NA
length: 15
D: TRBD2
J: TRBJ2-1
V: TRBV19
CDR3: CASSIISGGAREQFF
DNA: TGTGCCAGTAGTATAATCAGCGGGGGGGCCAGGGAGCAGTTCTTC

size: once
length: 13
D: NA
J: TRBJ1-1
V: TRBV3-1/TRBV3-2
CDR3: CASSLTVNTEAFF
DNA: TGTGCCAGCAGCCTTACGGTGAACACTGAAGCTTTCTTT

size: NA
length: 16
D: NA
J: TRBJ1-1
V: TRBV4-1
CDR3: CASSQYRYSLNTEAFF
DNA: TGCGCCAGCAGCCAATACAGGTACTCTCTGAACACTGAAGCTTTCTTT

size: NA
length: 15
D: TRBD1
J: TRBJ1-2
V: TRBV6-1
CDR3: CASSERTGMGYGYTF
DNA: TGTGCCAGCAGTGAGAGGACAGGGATGGGCTATGGCTACACCTTC

size: NA
length: 13
D: NA
J: TRBJ2-7
V: TRBV6-5
CDR3: CASSTGAPYEQYF
DNA: TGTGCCAGCAGCACCGGGGCCCCCTACGAGCAGTACTTC

size: NA
length: 18
D: NA
J: TRBJ1-3
V: TRBV3-1/TRBV3-2
CDR3: CASSQDLARVFSGNTIYF
DNA: TGTGCCAGCAGCCAAGACCTGGCCAGGGTTTTCTCTGGAAACACCATATATTTT

size: NA
length: 15
D: NA
J: TRBJ1-3
V: TRBV6-5
CDR3: CASSSDRSSGNTIYF
DNA: TGTGCCAGCAGCTCCGACAGGAGCTCTGGAAACACCATATATTTT

size: NA
length: 15
D: NA
J: TRBJ2-1
V: TRBV7-9
CDR3: CASQPLDSTDNEQFF
DNA: TGTGCCAGCCAACCCCTGGACAGTACCGACAATGAGCAGTTCTTC

size: NA
length: 15
D: NA
J: TRBJ2-7
V: TRBV6-2/TRBV6-3
CDR3: CASSAGRGYSYEQYF
DNA: TGTGCCAGCAGTGCCGGACGGGGCTACTCCTACGAGCAGTACTTC

size: NA
length: 15
D: TRBD1
J: TRBJ1-1
V: TRBV11-2
CDR3: CASSSAYRGYTEAFF
DNA: TGTGCCAGCAGCTCCGCGTACAGGGGGTACACTGAAGCTTTCTTT

size: NA
length: 15
D: NA
J: TRBJ1-5
V: TRBV9
CDR3: CASSLGSSSNQPQHF
DNA: TGTGCCAGCAGCTTGGGAAGTTCTAGCAATCAGCCCCAGCATTTT

size: NA
length: 15
D: NA
J: TRBJ1-1
V: TRBV5-4
CDR3: CASSNLVALNTEAFF
DNA: TGTGCCAGCAGCAACCTAGTAGCGCTAAACACTGAAGCTTTCTTT

size: NA
length: 14
D: NA
J: TRBJ2-7
V: TRBV18
CDR3: CASSPLKSAGEQYF
DNA: TGTGCCAGCTCACCACTGAAATCTGCTGGGGAGCAGTACTTC

size: NA
length: 15
D: NA
J: TRBJ2-5
V: TRBV7-5
CDR3: CVRSLGDRGEETQYF
DNA: TGTGTCAGAAGCTTAGGAGACAGGGGGGAAGAGACCCAGTACTTC

size: NA
length: 13
D: NA
J: TRBJ1-2
V: TRBV6-5
CDR3: CASSYRGLDGYTF
DNA: TGTGCCAGCAGTTACAGGGGATTAGATGGCTACACCTTC

size: NA
length: 13
D: NA
J: TRBJ2-1
V: TRBV7-9
CDR3: CAAQEGAYNEQFF
DNA: TGTGCCGCCCAGGAGGGGGCCTACAATGAGCAGTTCTTC

size: once
length: 16
D: NA
J: TRBJ1-4
V: TRBV4-1
CDR3: CASSQMRVGGFGKLFF
DNA: TGCGCCAGCAGCCAAATGAGGGTGGGGGGGTTTGGAAAACTGTTTTTT

size: NA
length: 12
D: NA
J: TRBJ1-1
V: TRBV2
CDR3: CASREGNTEAFF
DNA: TGTGCCAGCAGAGAGGGAAACACTGAAGCTTTCTTT

size: NA
length: 14
D: NA
J: TRBJ2-5
V: TRBV5-6
CDR3: CASSSRDGQETQYF
DNA: TGTGCCAGCAGCTCCCGGGACGGCCAAGAGACCCAGTACTTC

size: NA
length: 15
D: TRBD1
J: TRBJ1-1
V: TRBV5-1
CDR3: CASSLGMTGGTEAFF
DNA: TGCGCCAGCAGCTTGGGGATGACAGGGGGGACTGAAGCTTTCTTT

size: NA
length: 12
D: NA
J: TRBJ2-2
V: TRBV11-2
CDR3: CASSWFGGELFF
DNA: TGTGCCAGCAGCTGGTTTGGCGGGGAGCTGTTTTTT

size: NA
length: 14
D: TRBD1
J: TRBJ1-1
V: TRBV19
CDR3: CASSTDRARSEAFF
DNA: TGTGCCAGTAGTACTGACAGGGCGCGGTCTGAAGCTTTCTTT

size: NA
length: 14
D: NA
J: TRBJ2-1
V: TRBV7-9
CDR3: CASSPRQGRDEQFF
DNA: TGTGCCAGCAGTCCCCGACAGGGGAGGGATGAGCAGTTCTTC

size: NA
length: 16
D: TRBD1
J: TRBJ1-2
V: TRBV3-1/TRBV3-2
CDR3: CASSSGQGRRSAGYTF
DNA: TGTGCCAGCAGCTCCGGACAGGGAAGGAGGAGTGCTGGCTACACCTTC

size: NA
length: 15
D: NA
J: TRBJ1-3
V: TRBV7-8
CDR3: CASSLEGSSGNTIYF
DNA: TGTGCCAGCAGCTTAGAGGGGAGCTCTGGAAACACCATATATTTT

size: NA
length: 15
D: TRBD1
J: TRBJ1-4
V: TRBV5-1
CDR3: CASSLTTGGNEKLFF
DNA: TGCGCCAGCAGCTTGACGACAGGGGGAAATGAAAAACTGTTTTTT

size: NA
length: 17
D: NA
J: TRBJ1-1
V: TRBV6-1
CDR3: CASSESFPAGLNTEAFF
DNA: TGTGCCAGCAGTGAGTCCTTCCCCGCCGGCCTGAACACTGAAGCTTTCTTT

size: NA
length: 15
D: NA
J: TRBJ1-2
V: TRBV5-1
CDR3: CASSLGSVANYGYTF
DNA: TGCGCCAGCAGCTTGGGGAGTGTAGCTAACTATGGCTACACCTTC

size: once
length: 15
D: NA
J: TRBJ1-1
V: TRBV6-8
CDR3: CAPGPPQGRNTEAFF
DNA: TGTGCCCCTGGCCCCCCACAGGGAAGGAACACTGAAGCTTTCTTT

size: once
length: 13
D: TRBD1
J: TRBJ2-6
V: TRBV11-3
CDR3: CASSTGTGNVLTF
DNA: TGTGCCAGCAGCACCGGGACAGGGAACGTCCTGACTTTC

size: NA
length: 13
D: NA
J: TRBJ2-7
V: TRBV6-6
CDR3: CASSYEGLYEQYF
DNA: TGTGCCAGCAGTTACGAGGGGCTCTACGAGCAGTACTTC

size: NA
length: 15
D: TRBD2
J: TRBJ2-7
V: TRBV6-5
CDR3: CASSTGTSGGYEQYF
DNA: TGTGCCAGCAGTACCGGGACTAGCGGGGGGTACGAGCAGTACTTC

size: once
length: 14
D: TRBD1
J: TRBJ1-1
V: TRBV2
CDR3: CASSRQGMNTEAFF
DNA: TGTGCCAGCAGCAGACAGGGGATGAACACTGAAGCTTTCTTT

size: NA
length: 12
D: TRBD1
J: TRBJ2-7
V: TRBV29-1
CDR3: CSVLRQGYEQYF
DNA: TGCAGCGTTCTTAGACAGGGATACGAGCAGTACTTC

size: NA
length: 13
D: NA
J: TRBJ1-5
V: TRBV6-5
CDR3: CASIFRLNQPQHF
DNA: TGTGCCAGCATTTTCCGCCTCAATCAGCCCCAGCATTTT

size: NA
length: 15
D: NA
J: TRBJ1-2
V: TRBV3-1/TRBV3-2
CDR3: CASTANSGGAGGYTF
DNA: TGTGCCAGCACCGCAAATTCTGGGGGGGCGGGAGGCTACACCTTC

size: NA
length: 13
D: NA
J: TRBJ1-1
V: TRBV10-2
CDR3: CASTRQGNTEAFF
DNA: TGCGCCAGCACCCGACAAGGAAACACTGAAGCTTTCTTT